A selection of T cell receptor beta chains follows, all from one sample in a study of early T cells in non-severe SARS-CoV-2 infection. TCRdb called the 5' RACE reads again in MiXCR, with one record for every CDR3 protein. The profile shows roughly 40,000 distinct CDR3 sequences, 9% to 15% of them singletons. Sequencing was carried out using whole blood. These receptors were collected from an adult who was a healthcare worker with PCR-confirmed SARS-CoV-2 infection or an uninfected control (not recorded which). CDR3s include the opening cysteine and the closing phenylalanine or tryptophan. The D gene is left open where the match is weak. Only part of the rows carry a size: once, few, many, or a class if the clone is expanded.

V	size	J	D	CDR3	DNA
TRBV20-1	many	TRBJ2-1	NA	CSARVGVPFF	TGCAGTGCTAGGGTTGGGGTTCCTTTCTTC
TRBV29-1	few	TRBJ1-1	NA	CSVLNLSEAFF	TGCAGCGTCTTGAACCTGTCTGAAGCTTTCTTT
TRBV7-8	many	TRBJ2-3	NA	CASSLSRSTDTQYF	TGTGCCAGCAGCTTATCTCGGAGCACAGATACGCAGTATTTT
TRBV5-5	NA	TRBJ2-3	NA	CASSFKKENRPSTDTQYF	TGTGCCAGCAGCTTCAAGAAAGAGAATAGGCCGTCCACAGATACGCAGTATTTT
TRBV5-4	many	TRBJ1-4	NA	CASSLGTDEKLFF	TGTGCCAGCAGCCTGGGAACCGATGAAAAACTGTTTTTT
TRBV4-3	many	TRBJ1-5	NA	CASADRPGQPQHF	TGCGCCAGCGCCGACAGGCCGGGTCAGCCCCAGCATTTT
TRBV7-9	NA	TRBJ1-2	NA	CASSSLPGTLYGYTF	TGTGCCAGCAGCTCCCTCCCGGGGACCTTATATGGCTACACCTTC
TRBV6-5	NA	TRBJ2-2	NA	CASRIPGAATGELFF	TGTGCCAGCAGGATTCCGGGGGCGGCCACCGGGGAGCTGTTTTTT
TRBV5-1	NA	TRBJ2-5	NA	CASKGQGGQETQYF	TGCGCCAGCAAGGGCCAGGGCGGTCAAGAGACCCAGTACTTC
TRBV5-1	NA	TRBJ1-1	NA	CASSAKEAAEAFF	TGCGCCAGCAGCGCTAAAGAGGCCGCTGAAGCTTTCTTT
TRBV4-2	NA	TRBJ2-7	NA	CASSHNRDIGSYEQYF	TGTGCCAGCAGCCATAACCGGGACATTGGATCCTACGAGCAGTACTTC
TRBV21-1	NA	TRBJ2-1	NA	CASSYGTEPYNEQFF	TGTGCCAGCAGCTACGGGACAGAACCCTACAATGAGCAGTTCTTC
TRBV10-2	few	TRBJ2-5	NA	CASSGGDLTGETQYF	TGCGCCAGCAGTGGGGGGGACTTAACGGGAGAGACCCAGTACTTC
TRBV4-2	NA	TRBJ2-3	TRBD2	CASSQGGGETSTDTQYF	TGTGCCAGCAGCCAAGGCGGGGGAGAAACTAGCACAGATACGCAGTATTTT
TRBV7-2	NA	TRBJ1-3	NA	CASTSHPGFGNTIYF	TGTGCCAGCACCTCCCACCCGGGGTTTGGAAACACCATATATTTT
TRBV7-6	few	TRBJ2-2	NA	CASSYYSYTGELFF	TGTGCCAGCAGCTACTACTCGTACACCGGGGAGCTGTTTTTT
TRBV6-5	many	TRBJ2-3	TRBD2	CASSRGLAGVNTQYF	TGTGCCAGCAGCCGGGGACTAGCGGGAGTTAATACGCAGTATTTT
TRBV29-1	NA	TRBJ2-1	TRBD2	CSVEDSGRADEQFF	TGCAGCGTTGAAGATAGCGGGAGGGCCGATGAGCAGTTCTTC
TRBV7-2	few	TRBJ1-1	NA	CASSSLRGAEAFF	TGTGCCAGCAGCTCACTGCGAGGTGCTGAAGCTTTCTTT
TRBV20-1	many	TRBJ2-5	NA	CSAPNEGETQYF	TGCAGTGCGCCTAACGAGGGAGAGACCCAGTACTTC
TRBV7-2	NA	TRBJ2-3	NA	CASSPRGTHTQYF	TGTGCCAGCAGCCCCCGAGGTACCCATACGCAGTATTTT
TRBV12-3/TRBV12-4	NA	TRBJ1-2	NA	CASNHPAELEGYTF	TGTGCCAGCAACCACCCGGCAGAACTAGAGGGCTACACCTTC
TRBV4-2	NA	TRBJ2-3	NA	CASSRSGEPAGRGDTQYF	TGTGCCAGCAGCCGGTCTGGTGAGCCGGCAGGGCGAGGAGATACGCAGTATTTT
TRBV10-2	few	TRBJ1-2	NA	CASSGAYYGYTF	TGCGCCAGCAGTGGGGCATATTATGGCTACACCTTC
TRBV28	NA	TRBJ2-7	NA	CASSLTRGGYEQYF	TGTGCCAGCAGTTTAACCAGGGGAGGCTACGAGCAGTACTTC
TRBV23-1	many	TRBJ2-2	NA	CASERGRRNTGELFF	TGCGCCAGCGAAAGGGGACGGAGAAACACCGGGGAGCTGTTTTTT
TRBV4-2	NA	TRBJ2-3	NA	CASSQGELAASTDTQYF	TGTGCCAGCAGCCAAGGGGAATTAGCGGCCTCCACAGATACGCAGTATTTT
TRBV21-1	few	TRBJ1-2	NA	CASRAGFYGYTF	TGTGCCAGCCGGGCAGGATTCTATGGCTACACCTTC
TRBV10-3	few	TRBJ2-3	NA	CAISESVDTQYF	TGTGCCATCAGTGAGTCGGTAGATACGCAGTATTTT
TRBV2	many	TRBJ1-2	NA	CARRQINYGYTF	TGTGCCAGGAGACAGATTAACTATGGCTACACCTTC
TRBV4-2	many	TRBJ2-7	NA	CASSHTTTDEQYF	TGTGCCAGCAGCCATACAACGACAGACGAGCAGTACTTC
TRBV7-2	NA	TRBJ2-7	TRBD1	CASSLSGQGGEQYF	TGTGCCAGCAGCTTATCCGGACAGGGGGGCGAGCAGTACTTC
TRBV7-2	many	TRBJ1-1	NA	CASRPTGNTEAFF	TGTGCCAGCAGACCCACAGGGAACACTGAAGCTTTCTTT
TRBV27	medium-sized	TRBJ2-3	TRBD1	CASSLSTGLDTQYF	TGTGCCAGCAGTTTATCGACAGGGTTGGATACGCAGTATTTT
TRBV7-9	NA	TRBJ2-7	NA	CASSWDGYEQYF	TGTGCCAGCAGCTGGGACGGATACGAGCAGTACTTC
TRBV6-2/TRBV6-3	NA	TRBJ2-1	TRBD2	CASKGSGRDEQFF	TGTGCCAGCAAGGGTAGCGGGAGGGATGAGCAGTTCTTC
TRBV7-2	many	TRBJ2-7	NA	CASSLELPYEQYF	TGTGCCAGCAGCTTAGAACTACCTTACGAGCAGTACTTC
TRBV9	many	TRBJ2-7	NA	CASSVVPGVSEQYF	TGTGCCAGCAGCGTAGTTCCGGGGGTGAGCGAGCAGTACTTC
TRBV7-8	NA	TRBJ1-1	NA	CASGHSQGVAEAFF	TGTGCCAGCGGACATAGTCAGGGAGTAGCTGAAGCTTTCTTT
TRBV4-3	many	TRBJ1-1	NA	CASSLLGSVAEAFF	TGCGCCAGCAGCCTCCTAGGTAGTGTCGCAGAAGCTTTCTTT
TRBV6-1	few	TRBJ2-1	NA	CASRKGRGAYNEQFF	TGTGCCAGCAGAAAAGGGCGGGGAGCCTACAATGAGCAGTTCTTC
TRBV27	few	TRBJ2-2	TRBD2	CATANSGTSFFRRTGELFF	TGTGCCACCGCCAACTCCGGGACTAGCTTTTTTAGGCGGACCGGGGAGCTGTTTTTT
TRBV7-9	medium-sized	TRBJ2-7	NA	CASSFGGGSYEQYF	TGTGCCAGCAGCTTCGGGGGAGGATCCTACGAGCAGTACTTC
TRBV28	few	TRBJ1-4	NA	CASSSAGINEKLFF	TGTGCCAGCAGTTCAGCTGGTATTAATGAAAAACTGTTTTTT
TRBV6-5	few	TRBJ2-2	NA	CASSAVGGTGELFF	TGTGCCAGCAGTGCGGTCGGGGGCACCGGGGAGCTGTTTTTT
TRBV20-1	NA	TRBJ2-1	TRBD1	CSATVQGDYNEQFF	TGCAGTGCGACGGTACAGGGGGACTACAATGAGCAGTTCTTC
TRBV6-4	NA	TRBJ2-1	NA	CASSPLGGRDNEQFF	TGTGCCAGCAGTCCTCTGGGGGGCAGGGACAATGAGCAGTTCTTC
TRBV6-6	many	TRBJ1-1	NA	CASSPGASTEAFF	TGTGCCAGCAGTCCGGGGGCTTCGACTGAAGCTTTCTTT
TRBV6-5	few	TRBJ1-4	NA	CASSRNNEKLFF	TGTGCCAGCAGTCGAAATAATGAAAAACTGTTTTTT
TRBV12-3/TRBV12-4	many	TRBJ1-3	TRBD1	CASSQGAQGNTIYF	TGTGCCAGCAGTCAGGGGGCGCAAGGAAACACCATATATTTT